A selection of T cell receptor beta chains follows, all from one sample in a study of blood T cell repertoires in COVID-19. Sequencing was performed with immunoSEQ multiplex PCR; in TCRdb, only in-frame clones are kept and a portion is missing. The sample lists more than 250,000 clones; approximately 88% were seen once. Sequenced material: PBMCs or T cells enriched from blood (not recorded which). All receptors derive from a middle-aged woman who had recovered from COVID-19. Both conserved end residues are part of each CDR3. A D gene is named only where the DNA matches it firmly.

J: TRBJ1-3; D: TRBD1; V: TRBV7-2; CDR3: CASSLLATGTGNTIYF
J: TRBJ2-3; D: TRBD1; V: TRBV20-1; CDR3: CSASWGTGLTDTQYF
J: TRBJ1-5; D: .; V: TRBV6-2/TRBV6-3; CDR3: CASSSVGGLQPQHF
J: TRBJ1-5; D: TRBD1; V: TRBV5-5; CDR3: CASSATGGNQPQHF
J: TRBJ1-2; D: .; V: TRBV28; CDR3: CASENGTPLLYGYTF
J: TRBJ2-1; D: TRBD2; V: TRBV7-9; CDR3: CASSSLAGNNNEQFF
J: TRBJ2-7; D: .; V: TRBV11-3; CDR3: CASSLEAGSGEQYF
J: TRBJ1-2; D: TRBD1; V: TRBV2; CDR3: CASRLGQGLGYTF
J: TRBJ1-1; D: TRBD1; V: TRBV7-3; CDR3: CASSADRDAEAFF
J: TRBJ1-1; D: .; V: TRBV6-1; CDR3: CASSELGARRREAFF
J: TRBJ2-5; D: .; V: TRBV2; CDR3: CASSPTAAQETQYF
J: TRBJ1-2; D: .; V: TRBV10-3; CDR3: CAISESGITDSVHGYTF
J: TRBJ2-3; D: TRBD2; V: TRBV6-4; CDR3: CASSLAGAGDTQYF
J: TRBJ2-7; D: .; V: TRBV18; CDR3: CASSPRTNMGARASDEQYF
J: TRBJ1-6; D: .; V: TRBV14; CDR3: CASSQANHRVAPLHF
J: TRBJ1-2; D: .; V: TRBV11-2; CDR3: CASSGSGDGYTF
J: TRBJ1-5; D: .; V: TRBV7-3; CDR3: CASSSDGIAGQPQHF
J: TRBJ2-2; D: .; V: TRBV3-1/TRBV3-2; CDR3: CASSLLPLEGYRDTGELFF
J: TRBJ2-7; D: TRBD2; V: TRBV13; CDR3: CASSLRGEASGNYEQYF
J: TRBJ2-1; D: .; V: TRBV4-3; CDR3: CASSQERTHTGVGEQFF
J: TRBJ2-2; D: TRBD1; V: TRBV19; CDR3: CASKDRGIGTGELFF
J: TRBJ1-5; D: .; V: TRBV28; CDR3: CASSADQPQHF
J: TRBJ2-3; D: .; V: TRBV6-5; CDR3: CASTGARSGRNTQYF
J: TRBJ2-7; D: TRBD1; V: TRBV24-1; CDR3: CATSDQRTGYEQYF
J: TRBJ2-7; D: .; V: TRBV30; CDR3: CAWSKGVEQYF
J: TRBJ1-2; D: TRBD1; V: TRBV2; CDR3: CASRGQGTDYGYTF